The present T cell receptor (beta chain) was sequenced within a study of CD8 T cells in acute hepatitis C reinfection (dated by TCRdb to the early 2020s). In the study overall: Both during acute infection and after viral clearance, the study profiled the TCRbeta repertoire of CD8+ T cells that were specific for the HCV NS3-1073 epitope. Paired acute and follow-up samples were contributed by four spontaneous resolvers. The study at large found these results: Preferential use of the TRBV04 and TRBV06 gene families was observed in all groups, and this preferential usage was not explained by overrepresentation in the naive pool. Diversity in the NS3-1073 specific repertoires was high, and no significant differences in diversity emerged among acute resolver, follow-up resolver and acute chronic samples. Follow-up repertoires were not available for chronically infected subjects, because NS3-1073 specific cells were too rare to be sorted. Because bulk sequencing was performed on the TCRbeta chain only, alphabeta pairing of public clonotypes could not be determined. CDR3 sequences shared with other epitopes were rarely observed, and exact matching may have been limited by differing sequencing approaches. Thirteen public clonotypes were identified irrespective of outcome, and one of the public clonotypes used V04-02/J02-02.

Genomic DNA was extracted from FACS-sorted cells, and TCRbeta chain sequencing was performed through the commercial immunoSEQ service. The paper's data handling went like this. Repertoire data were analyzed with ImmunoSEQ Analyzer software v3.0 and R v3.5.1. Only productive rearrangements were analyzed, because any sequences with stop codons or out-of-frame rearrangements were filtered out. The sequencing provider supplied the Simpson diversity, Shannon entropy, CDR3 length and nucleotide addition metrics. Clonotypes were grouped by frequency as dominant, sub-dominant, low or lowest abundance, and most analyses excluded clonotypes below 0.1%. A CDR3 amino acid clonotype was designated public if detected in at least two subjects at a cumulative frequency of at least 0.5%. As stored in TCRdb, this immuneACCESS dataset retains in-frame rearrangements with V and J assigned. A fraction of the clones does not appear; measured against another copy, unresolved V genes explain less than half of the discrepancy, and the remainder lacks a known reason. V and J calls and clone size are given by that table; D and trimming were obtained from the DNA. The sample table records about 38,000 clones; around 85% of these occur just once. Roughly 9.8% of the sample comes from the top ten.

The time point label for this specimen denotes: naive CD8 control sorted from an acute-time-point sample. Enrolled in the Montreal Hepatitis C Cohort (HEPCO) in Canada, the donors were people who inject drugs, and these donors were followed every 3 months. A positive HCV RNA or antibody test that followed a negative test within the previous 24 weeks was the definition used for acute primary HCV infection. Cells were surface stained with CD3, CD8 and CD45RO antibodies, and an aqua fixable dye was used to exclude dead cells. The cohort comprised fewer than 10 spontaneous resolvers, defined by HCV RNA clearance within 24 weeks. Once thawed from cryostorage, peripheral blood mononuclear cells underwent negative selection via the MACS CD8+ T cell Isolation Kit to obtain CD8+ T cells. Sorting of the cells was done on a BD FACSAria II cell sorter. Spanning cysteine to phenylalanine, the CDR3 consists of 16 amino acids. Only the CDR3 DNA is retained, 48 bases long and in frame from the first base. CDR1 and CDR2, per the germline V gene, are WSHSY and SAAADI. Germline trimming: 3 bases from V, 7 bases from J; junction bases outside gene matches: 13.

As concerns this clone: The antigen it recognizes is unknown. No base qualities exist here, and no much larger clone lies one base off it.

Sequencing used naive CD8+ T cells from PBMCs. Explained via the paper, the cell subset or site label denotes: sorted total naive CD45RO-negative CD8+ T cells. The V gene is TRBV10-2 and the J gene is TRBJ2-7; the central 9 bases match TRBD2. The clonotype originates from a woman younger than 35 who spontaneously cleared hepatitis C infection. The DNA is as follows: TGCGCCAGCAGTGAAGTTAGGGCGGGAGGGCCAGGGGAGCAGTACTTC. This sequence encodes CASSEVRAGGPGEQYF.